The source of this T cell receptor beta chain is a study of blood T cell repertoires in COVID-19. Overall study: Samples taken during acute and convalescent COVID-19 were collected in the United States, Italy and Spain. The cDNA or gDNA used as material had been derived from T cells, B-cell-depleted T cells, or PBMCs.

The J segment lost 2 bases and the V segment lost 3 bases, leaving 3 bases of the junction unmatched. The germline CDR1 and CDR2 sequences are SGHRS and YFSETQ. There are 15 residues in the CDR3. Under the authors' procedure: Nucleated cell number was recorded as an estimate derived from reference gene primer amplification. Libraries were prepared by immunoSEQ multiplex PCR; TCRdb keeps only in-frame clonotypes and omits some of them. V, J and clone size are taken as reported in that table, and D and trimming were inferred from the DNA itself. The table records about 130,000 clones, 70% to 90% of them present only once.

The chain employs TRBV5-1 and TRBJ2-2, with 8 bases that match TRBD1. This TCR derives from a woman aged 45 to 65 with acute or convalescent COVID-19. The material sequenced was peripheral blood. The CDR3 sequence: CASSSGQGNTGELFF. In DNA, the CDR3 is TGCGCCAGCAGCTCCGGACAGGGAAACACCGGGGAGCTGTTTTTT.